This TCR beta chain was profiled in a study of OX40 agonist ivuxolimab in advanced cancers. Turning to the study itself: Age averaged around 60 years (range roughly 23 to 85), and around 87% were male.

Generated by immunoSEQ multiplex PCR, the TCRdb table keeps only in-frame clones and is missing some. The sample has 100,000 or so clones, about 85% seen once. The clonotype was recovered from an adult with an advanced solid tumor such as melanoma, head and neck, liver or kidney cancer. Material: CD4+ or CD8+ T cells sorted from blood, obtained in a trial of the OX40 agonist ivuxolimab.

This chain's CDR3 is CASSDFLPRYEQYF. The CDR3 coding sequence is TGTGCCAGCAGTGATTTTCTCCCCCGCTACGAGCAGTACTTC. The chain employs TRBV6-4 and TRBJ2-7; D is unresolved. The germline V gene encodes CDR1 MRHNA and CDR2 SNTAGT. V shed 3 bases and J shed 3 bases, with 12 bases lying between them. The CDR3 extends over 14 amino acids.